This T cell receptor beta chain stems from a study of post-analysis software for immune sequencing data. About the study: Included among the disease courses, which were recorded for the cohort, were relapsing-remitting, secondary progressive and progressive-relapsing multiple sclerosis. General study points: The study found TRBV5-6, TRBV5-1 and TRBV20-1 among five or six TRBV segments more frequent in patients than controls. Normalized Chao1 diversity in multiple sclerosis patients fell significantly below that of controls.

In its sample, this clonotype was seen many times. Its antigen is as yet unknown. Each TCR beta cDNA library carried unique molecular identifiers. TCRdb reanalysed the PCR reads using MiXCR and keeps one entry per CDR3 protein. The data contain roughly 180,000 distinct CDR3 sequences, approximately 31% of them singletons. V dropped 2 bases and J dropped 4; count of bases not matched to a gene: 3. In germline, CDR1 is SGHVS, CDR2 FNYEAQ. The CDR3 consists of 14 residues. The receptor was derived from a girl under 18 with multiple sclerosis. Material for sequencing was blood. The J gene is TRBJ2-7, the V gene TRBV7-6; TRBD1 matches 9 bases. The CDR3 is CASSLNRGLYEQYF. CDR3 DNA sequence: TGTGCCAGCAGCTTAAACAGGGGGCTGTACGAGCAGTACTTC.